The clone carrying this T cell receptor (beta chain) has just a few counts. No antigen is known for it. CDR1 and CDR2 (germline): SGHRS, YFSETQ. The junction had 2 bases not matched to a gene; V was cut back by 0 bases and J by 1 base. The CDR3 has 16 amino acids. The entry originates in a study of response to subunit inactivated influenza vaccine. Overall study findings and caveats: A suggestion made by the authors is that each seasonal influenza vaccination recruits few new T cells.

Using its own MiXCR run on the RT-PCR reads, TCRdb lists one record per CDR3 protein. This table holds roughly 790,000 distinct CDR3 sequences, around 21% found once. The sequence derives from a man aged 50-59 years who received an inactivated influenza vaccine. The chain carries TRBV5-1 and TRBJ2-3; 10 positions match TRBD2. The sample in question was PBMCs from blood, obtained roughly 5 days after vaccination. This CDR3 reads CASSLAGTSGTDTQYF. CDR3 DNA sequence: TGCGCCAGCAGCTTGGCGGGGACTAGCGGCACAGATACGCAGTATTTT.